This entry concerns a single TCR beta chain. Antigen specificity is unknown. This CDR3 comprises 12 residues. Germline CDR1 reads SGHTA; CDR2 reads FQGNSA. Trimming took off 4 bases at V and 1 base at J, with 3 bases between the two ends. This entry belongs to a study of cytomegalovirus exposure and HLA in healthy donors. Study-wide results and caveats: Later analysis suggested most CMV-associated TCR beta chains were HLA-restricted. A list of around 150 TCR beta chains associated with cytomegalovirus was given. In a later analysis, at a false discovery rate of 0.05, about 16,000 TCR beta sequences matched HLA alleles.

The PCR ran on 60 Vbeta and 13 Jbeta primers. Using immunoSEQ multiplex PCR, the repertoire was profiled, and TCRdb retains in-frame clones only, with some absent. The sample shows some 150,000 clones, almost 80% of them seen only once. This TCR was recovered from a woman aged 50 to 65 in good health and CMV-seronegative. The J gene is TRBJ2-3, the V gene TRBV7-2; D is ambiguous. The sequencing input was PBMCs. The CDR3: CASSSGTDTQYF. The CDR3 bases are TGTGCCAGCAGCTCGGGCACAGATACGCAGTATTTT.